This T cell receptor (beta chain) stems from a study of blood T cell repertoires in COVID-19. About the study: Sites across the United States, Italy and Spain contributed samples from acute and convalescent COVID-19. PBMCs, B-cell-depleted T cells, or T cells provided the cDNA or gDNA that made up the material.

In the original processing: Estimation of nucleated cell counts was performed using reference gene primer amplification. Generated by immunoSEQ multiplex PCR, the TCRdb table keeps only in-frame clones and is missing some. V and J calls and clone size are copied from that table; D and trimming were computed from the DNA. This sample yields about 39,000 clones, of which approximately 90% are seen a single time; 2% to 2.5% belongs to the top ten. Details on this clone: A read error may account for a junction end that differs from germline.

The length of the CDR3 is 16 residues. Germline CDR1 and CDR2: LGHNT and FRNRAP. The sequence came from a man in his fifties with active COVID-19. Sequencing was performed on peripheral blood. The chain couples TRBV12-5 to TRBJ2-1; TRBD2 aligns across 8 bases. CDR3 protein: CASGLEGGGPFGEQFF. DNA of the CDR3: TGTGCTAGTGGCTTGGAGGGCGGGGGGCCCTTCGGCGAGCAGTTCTTC. The entire variable domain, with the rest obtained from reference TRBV12-5 and TRBJ2-1, is as follows: DARVTQTPRHKVTEMGQEVTMRCQPILGHNTVFWYRQTMMQGLELLAYFRNRAPLDDSGMPKDRFSAEMPDATLATLKIQPSEPRDSAVYFCASGLEGGGPFGEQFFGPGTRLTVL.